This T cell receptor beta chain is from a study of cytomegalovirus exposure and HLA in healthy donors. For the study at large: HLA-typed donors were the source of 90 million or so unique TCRs, which an early data release held.

The CDR3 is 14 residues long. The germline V gene has CDR1 SSHAT and CDR2 FNYEAQ (reference sequence). The ends lost 5 bases at V and 7 bases at J; junction bases unmatched: 4. This clone has only a few counts. PCR involved 60 Vbeta and 13 Jbeta primers. Clones were read by immunoSEQ multiplex PCR, and TCRdb kept only the in-frame ones, dropping some. The table includes about 150,000 clones, approximately 73% detected once. The sequenced sample was PBMCs. The chain is built from TRBV7-7 and TRBJ2-7; 14 positions match TRBD2. This sequence originates from a man younger than 40 in good health and CMV-seropositive. CDR3 coding DNA: TGTGCCAGCAGCCCGGGACTAGCGGGAGATGAGCAGTACTTC. This codes for CASSPGLAGDEQYF.